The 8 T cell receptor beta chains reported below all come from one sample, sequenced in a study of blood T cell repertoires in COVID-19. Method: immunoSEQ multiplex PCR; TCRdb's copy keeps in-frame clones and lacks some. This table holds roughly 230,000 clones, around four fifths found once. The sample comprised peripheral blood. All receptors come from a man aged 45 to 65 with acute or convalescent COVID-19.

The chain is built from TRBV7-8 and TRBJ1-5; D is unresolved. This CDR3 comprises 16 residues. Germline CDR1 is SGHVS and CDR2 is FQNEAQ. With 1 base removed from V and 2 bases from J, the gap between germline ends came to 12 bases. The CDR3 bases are TGTGCCAGCAGCTTAGTCACTTGGTCTGGCAATCAGCCCCAGCATTTT. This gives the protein CASSLVTWSGNQPQHF.

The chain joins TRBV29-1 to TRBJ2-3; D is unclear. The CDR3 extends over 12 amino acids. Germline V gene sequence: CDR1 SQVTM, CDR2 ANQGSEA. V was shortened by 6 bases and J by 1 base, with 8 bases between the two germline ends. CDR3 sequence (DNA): TGCAGCGTCGAGCGCCGCACAGATACGCAGTATTTT. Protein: CSVERRTDTQYF.

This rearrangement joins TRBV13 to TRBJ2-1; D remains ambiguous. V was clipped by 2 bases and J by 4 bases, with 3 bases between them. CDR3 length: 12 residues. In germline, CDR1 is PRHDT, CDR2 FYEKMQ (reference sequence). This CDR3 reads CASSLPYNEQFF. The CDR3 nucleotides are TGTGCCAGCAGCTTACCATACAATGAGCAGTTCTTC.

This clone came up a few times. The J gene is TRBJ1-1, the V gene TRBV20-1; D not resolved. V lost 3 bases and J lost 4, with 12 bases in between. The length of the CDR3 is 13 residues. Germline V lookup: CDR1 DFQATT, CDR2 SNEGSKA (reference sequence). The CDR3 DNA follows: TGCAGTGCTAGTGCGGGGAAGAGCACTGAAGCTTTCTTT. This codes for CSASAGKSTEAFF.

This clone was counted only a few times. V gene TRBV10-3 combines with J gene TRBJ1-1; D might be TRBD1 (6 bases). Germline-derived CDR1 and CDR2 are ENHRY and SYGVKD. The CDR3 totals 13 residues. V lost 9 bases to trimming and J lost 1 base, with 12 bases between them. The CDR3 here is CAIRDTPNTEAFF. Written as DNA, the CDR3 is TGTGCCATACGGGACACGCCGAACACTGAAGCTTTCTTT.

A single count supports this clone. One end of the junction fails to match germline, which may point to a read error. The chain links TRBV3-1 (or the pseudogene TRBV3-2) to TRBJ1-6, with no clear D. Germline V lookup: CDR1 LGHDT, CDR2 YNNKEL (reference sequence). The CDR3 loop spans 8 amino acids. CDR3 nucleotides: TGTGCCAGCAGCCAAGGGCCCTTT. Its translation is CASSQGPF.

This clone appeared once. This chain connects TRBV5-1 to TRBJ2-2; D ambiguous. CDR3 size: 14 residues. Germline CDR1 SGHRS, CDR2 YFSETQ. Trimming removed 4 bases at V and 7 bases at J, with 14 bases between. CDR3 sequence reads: CASSLSSPGGELFF. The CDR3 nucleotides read TGCGCCAGCAGCCTCTCGTCTCCCGGCGGGGAGCTGTTTTTT.

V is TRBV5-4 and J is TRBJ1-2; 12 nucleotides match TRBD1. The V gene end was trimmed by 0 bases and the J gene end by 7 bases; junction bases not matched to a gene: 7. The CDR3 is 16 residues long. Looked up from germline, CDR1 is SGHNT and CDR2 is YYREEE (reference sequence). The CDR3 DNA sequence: TGTGCCAGCAGCTTGGGAGGGACAGGGGGCTCATTTGGCTACACCTTC. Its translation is CASSLGGTGGSFGYTF.